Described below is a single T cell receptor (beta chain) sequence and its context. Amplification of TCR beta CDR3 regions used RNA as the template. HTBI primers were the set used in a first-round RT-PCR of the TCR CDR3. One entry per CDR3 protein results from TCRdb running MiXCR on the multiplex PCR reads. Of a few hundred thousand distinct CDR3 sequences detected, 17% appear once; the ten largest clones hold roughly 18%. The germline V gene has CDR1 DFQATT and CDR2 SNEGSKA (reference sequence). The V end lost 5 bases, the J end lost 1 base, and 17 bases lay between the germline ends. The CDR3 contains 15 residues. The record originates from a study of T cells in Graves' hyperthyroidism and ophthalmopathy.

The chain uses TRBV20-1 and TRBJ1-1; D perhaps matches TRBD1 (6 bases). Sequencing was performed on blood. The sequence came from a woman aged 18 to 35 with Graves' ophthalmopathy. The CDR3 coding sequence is TGCAGTGCTCAAGGCTGGGGGGCAGGGAACACTGAAGCTTTCTTT. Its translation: CSAQGWGAGNTEAFF.